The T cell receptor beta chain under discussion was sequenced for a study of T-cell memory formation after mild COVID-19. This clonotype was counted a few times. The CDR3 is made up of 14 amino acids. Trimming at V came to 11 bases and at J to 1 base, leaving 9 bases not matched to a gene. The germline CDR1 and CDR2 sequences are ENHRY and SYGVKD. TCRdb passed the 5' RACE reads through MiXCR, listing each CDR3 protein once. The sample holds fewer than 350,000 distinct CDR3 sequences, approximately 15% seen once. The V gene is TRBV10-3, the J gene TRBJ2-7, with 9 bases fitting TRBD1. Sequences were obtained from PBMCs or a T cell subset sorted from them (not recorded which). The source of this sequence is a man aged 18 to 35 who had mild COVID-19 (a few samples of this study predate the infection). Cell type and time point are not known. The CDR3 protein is CALSGTGLSYEQYF. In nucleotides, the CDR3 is TGTGCCTTATCCGGGACAGGGTTGTCCTACGAGCAGTACTTC.